The 25 T cell receptor beta chains reported below all come from one sample, sequenced in a study of T cell changes during pregnancy in multiple sclerosis. Clones were read by immunoSEQ multiplex PCR, and TCRdb kept only the in-frame ones, dropping some. The data contain around 80,000 clones, about 90% of them singletons. The source was peripheral blood, collected before pregnancy. These TCRs come from a female donor with multiple sclerosis, enrolled in a pregnancy study.

The chain recombines TRBV11-1 with TRBJ1-2, with 7 bases aligning to TRBD1. This CDR3 has 15 residues. V shed 5 bases and J 6 bases; nucleotides not matched to a gene: 12. The germline CDR1 and CDR2 sequences are SGHAT and FQDESV (reference sequence). CDR3 region: CASSRPTGTFNGYTF. The CDR3 region has the DNA TGTGCCAGCAGCCGCCCGACAGGGACCTTTAATGGCTACACCTTC.

The chain couples TRBV28 to TRBJ1-6; D might be TRBD1 (6 bases). Germline CDR1 is MDHEN and CDR2 is SYDVKM. The CDR3 length is 14 residues. The V and J ends lost 6 bases and 9 bases respectively, with 15 bases between them. CDR3 protein: CASRIGTQSSPLHF. CDR3 sequence (DNA): TGTGCCAGCAGGATAGGGACACAAAGTTCACCCCTCCACTTT.

The rearrangement uses TRBV7-8 and TRBJ1-5; no clear D gene. V lost 1 base and J lost 10, with 8 bases in between. CDR1 is SGHVS and CDR2 is FQNEAQ in the germline V gene. The CDR3 has 12 residues. CDR3 DNA sequence: TGTGCCAGCAGCTTAGACGGGGTACCCCAGCATTTT. Protein product: CASSLDGVPQHF.

The CDR3 sequence: CASSPLSARGGTEAFF. CDR3 sequence (DNA): TGTGCCAGCTCACCCCTAAGCGCCAGGGGAGGGACTGAAGCTTTCTTT. This chain connects TRBV18 to TRBJ1-1, with D possibly TRBD1 on 6 matching bases. Per germline, CDR1 KGHSH and CDR2 LQKENI. The CDR3 spans 16 residues. V lost 3 bases and J 5 bases, leaving 19 bases between the germline ends.

The chain carries TRBV12-5 and TRBJ1-2; tentative D call: TRBD1 (5 bases). The V end lost 6 bases, the J end lost 6 bases, and 17 bases lay between the germline ends. This CDR3 is built from 14 residues. Looked up from germline, CDR1 is LGHNT and CDR2 is FRNRAP. CDR3 DNA: TGTGCTAGTGGCCTGGCGGAACAGGCAAATGGCTACACCTTC. It translates to CASGLAEQANGYTF.

V is TRBV11-2 and J is TRBJ2-1; D is possibly TRBD2 (5 bases). Germline V gene data show CDR1 as SGHAT and CDR2 as FQNNGV. CDR3 length equals 15 residues. V shed 6 bases and J shed 0 bases, with 12 bases lying between them. CDR3 residues: CASRKLGSSYNEQFF. CDR3 coding DNA: TGTGCCAGCAGGAAGCTAGGGAGCTCCTACAATGAGCAGTTCTTC.

This rearrangement joins TRBV29-1 to TRBJ1-3, with no clear D. There are 11 residues in the CDR3. The V and J ends lost 5 bases and 0 bases respectively, with 2 bases between them. CDR1 and CDR2 from the germline V gene are SQVTM and ANQGSEA. The CDR3 is CSVYSGNTIYF. CDR3 in DNA: TGCAGCGTTTACTCTGGAAACACCATATATTTT. The complete variable domain, with remaining parts taken from reference TRBV29-1 and TRBJ1-3, reads SAVISQKPSRDICQRGTSLTIQCQVDSQVTMMFWYRQQPGQSLTLIATANQGSEATYESGFVIDKFPISRPNLTFSTLTVSNMSPEDSSIYLCSVYSGNTIYFGEGSWLTVV.

The chain joins TRBV5-4 to TRBJ1-4; TRBD1 agrees at 7 bases. Germline V gives CDR1 SGHNT, CDR2 YYREEE (reference sequence). The CDR3 has 14 residues. With 2 bases clipped from V and 7 bases from J, the junction kept 5 bases outside the gene matches. In DNA, the CDR3 is TGTGCCAGCAGCTTCCAGGGGGGTCGTGAAAAACTGTTTTTT. Amino acid sequence: CASSFQGGREKLFF.

The genes are TRBV7-2 and TRBJ2-5; 7 bases are a match to TRBD2. Germline trimming cut 2 bases from V and 1 base from J; bases unmatched to any gene: 4. This CDR3 region has 15 residues. The V gene's germline CDR1 is SGHTA and CDR2 FQGNSA. CDR3 DNA sequence: TGTGCCAGCAGCTTACAGGCTAGCGGCCAAGAGACCCAGTACTTC. As protein: CASSLQASGQETQYF. Full variable domain (missing parts from reference TRBV7-2 and TRBJ2-5): GAGVSQSPSNKVTEKGKDVELRCDPISGHTALYWYRQSLGQGLEFLIYFQGNSAPDKSGLPSDRFSAERTGGSVSTLTIQRTQQEDSAVYLCASSLQASGQETQYFGPGTRLLVL.

The genes are TRBV13 and TRBJ2-7, with 9 bases identical to TRBD1. J was trimmed by 6 bases and V by 5 bases; bases with no gene match: 11. Germline loops: CDR1 PRHDT, CDR2 FYEKMQ (reference sequence). The CDR3 sequence is 15 residues long. CDR3 protein: CASSPRDREVGEQYF. DNA for the CDR3: TGTGCCAGCAGCCCCCGGGACAGGGAAGTGGGCGAGCAGTACTTC.

The gene calls are TRBV5-6 and TRBJ1-4; TRBD1 is a possible D gene (6 bases). Trimming took 4 bases from V and 2 from J, leaving 12 bases between them. This CDR3 has 15 amino acids. Looked up from germline, CDR1 is SGHDT and CDR2 is YYEEEE. The CDR3 coding sequence is TGTGCCAGCAGCCCTGACAGGTTGACTAATGAAAAACTGTTTTTT. This codes for CASSPDRLTNEKLFF. The full variable domain, completed using reference TRBV5-6 and TRBJ1-4, is DAGVTQSPTHLIKTRGQQVTLRCSPKSGHDTVSWYQQALGQGPQFIFQYYEEEERQRGNFPDRFSGHQFPNYSSELNVNALLLGDSALYLCASSPDRLTNEKLFFGSGTQLSVL.

This chain joins TRBV2 and TRBJ2-3; perhaps TRBD2 as D (6 bases). Germline values: CDR1 SNHLY, CDR2 FYNNEI. The CDR3 contains 14 residues. Trimming cost V 6 bases and J 3 bases, with 13 bases left between them. The CDR3 nucleotides read TGTGCCAGCAGGGCGGGCGGGGTGACAGATACGCAGTATTTT. The encoded protein is CASRAGGVTDTQYF. Full variable domain (outside the CDR3, taken from reference TRBV2 and TRBJ2-3): EPEVTQTPSHQVTQMGQEVILRCVPISNHLYFYWYRQILGQKVEFLVSFYNNEISEKSEIFDDQFSVERPDGSNFTLKIRSTKLEDSAMYFCASRAGGVTDTQYFGPGTRLTVL.

The chain links TRBV7-9 to TRBJ2-1; possibly TRBD2 for D (6 bases). The CDR3 contains 15 residues. The ends were cut back, 2 bases at V and 0 bases at J, with 8 bases in the middle. The germline V gene has CDR1 SEHNR and CDR2 FQNEAQ (reference sequence). The CDR3 sequence is CASSLWGVSYNEQFF. The DNA for the CDR3 is TGTGCCAGCAGCTTATGGGGGGTCTCCTACAATGAGCAGTTCTTC.

The rearrangement joins TRBV2 to TRBJ1-1, with 7 bases lining up with TRBD1. Germline-derived CDR1 and CDR2 are SNHLY and FYNNEI. Losses at the gene ends were 10 bases for V and 0 bases for J; bases not matched to a gene: 5. The CDR3 extends over 13 amino acids. The CDR3 region is CATRQGLNTEAFF. The CDR3 DNA sequence: TGTGCCACCCGACAGGGATTGAACACTGAAGCTTTCTTT.

The chain links TRBV6-5 to TRBJ2-7, with a possible D match to TRBD2 (6 bases). CDR3 length equals 13 residues. Between the trimmed V and J ends, which lost 3 bases and 6 bases, there was a span of 12 bases. The V gene's germline CDR1 is MNHEY and CDR2 SVGAGI. The CDR3 DNA reads TGTGCCAGCAGTTATGGGGGGACCGGCGAGCAGTACTTC. Translation gives CASSYGGTGEQYF.

CDR3 residues: CAILRTDNYGYTF. The DNA of the CDR3 is TGTGCCATCCTTCGGACAGATAACTATGGCTACACCTTC. The rearrangement joins TRBV19 to TRBJ1-2; the D gene is possibly TRBD1 (6 bases). Germline V lookup: CDR1 LNHDA, CDR2 SQIVND (reference sequence). Trimming left V 10 bases short and J 1 base short, with 13 bases between. This CDR3 is built from 13 residues. The whole variable domain, remainder taken from reference TRBV19 and TRBJ1-2, is DGGITQSPKYLFRKEGQNVTLSCEQNLNHDAMYWYRQDPGQGLRLIYYSQIVNDFQKGDIAEGYSVSREKKESFPLTVTSAQKNPTAFYLCAILRTDNYGYTFGSGTRLTVV.

This chain connects TRBV19 to TRBJ1-5; D unresolved. Germline V gene sequence: CDR1 LNHDA, CDR2 SQIVND (reference sequence). This CDR3 comprises 14 residues. With 11 bases removed from V and 3 bases from J, the gap between germline ends came to 17 bases. The CDR3 loop is CAARPGGLNQPQHF. CDR3 bases: TGTGCCGCCCGCCCCGGCGGCCTCAATCAGCCCCAGCATTTT.

The chain recombines TRBV6-6 with TRBJ2-2, with 9 bases that match TRBD1. V lost 2 bases, J lost 7 bases, and 5 bases stayed unmatched. Looked up from germline, CDR1 is MNHNY and CDR2 is SVGAGI (reference sequence). The CDR3 is 15 residues long. The CDR3 DNA reads as TGTGCCAGCAGTTACGGACAGGGGAGTATCGGGGAGCTGTTTTTT. Its protein product is CASSYGQGSIGELFF.

The V gene is TRBV7-2, the J gene TRBJ1-1; D perhaps matches TRBD1 (5 bases). Deletions cut 7 bases from V and 4 bases from J, with 13 bases between. The CDR3 is 13 amino acids. The germline gives CDR1 SGHTA, CDR2 FQGNSA. The CDR3 DNA sequence: TGTGCCAGCACCAAAGGGGTGGGCACTGAAGCTTTCTTT. This sequence encodes CASTKGVGTEAFF.

V and J are TRBV6-1 and TRBJ1-2; tentatively, D is TRBD1 (5 bases). The CDR3 spans 14 residues. Germline values: CDR1 MNHNS, CDR2 SASEGT. The V gene lost 3 bases and the J gene lost 4 bases, with 12 bases spanning the gap. The DNA for the CDR3 is TGTGCCAGCAGTGAGCGAGACAGCGCCTATGGCTACACCTTC. Translated, it gives CASSERDSAYGYTF.

V usage is TRBV5-5 and J usage is TRBJ1-2; D ambiguous. Germline V CDR1 and CDR2: SGHKS, YYEKEE (reference sequence). Trimming took off 1 base at V and 3 bases at J, with 7 bases between the two ends. This CDR3 region has 13 residues. The CDR3 here is CASSLREDYGYTF. The CDR3 DNA sequence: TGTGCCAGCAGCTTGCGGGAAGACTATGGCTACACCTTC.

CDR3 amino acids: CASSRVAGGRETQYF. DNA of the CDR3: TGTGCCAGCAGTCGCGTAGCGGGGGGGCGGGAGACCCAGTACTTC. The chain has TRBV5-6 and TRBJ2-5; 11 bases line up with TRBD2. V lost 5 bases to trimming and J lost 5 bases; unmatched junction nucleotides: 8. The CDR3 runs to 15 residues. CDR1 SGHDT and CDR2 YYEEEE come from the germline V gene.

The rearrangement joins TRBV5-3 to TRBJ2-2, with D possibly matching TRBD2 (6 bases). TRBV5-3 is given ORF status, its function remaining uncertain. Deletions cut 9 bases from V and 6 bases from J, with 21 bases between. The CDR3 has 15 amino acids. The CDR3 sequence is CAKPRPKGEAGELFF. The CDR3 region has the DNA TGTGCCAAACCGCGGCCCAAAGGGGAGGCCGGGGAGCTGTTTTTT.

This clone was detected once. DNA of the CDR3: TGTGCCAGTAACAGGGTGATGGGTACTGGCGATGGCTACACCTTC. It translates to CASNRVMGTGDGYTF. The V and J genes are TRBV19 and TRBJ1-2, with D tentatively TRBD1 (6 bases). The CDR3 is made up of 15 amino acids. Germline assignment: CDR1 LNHDA and CDR2 SQIVND (reference sequence). The germline V and J ends were trimmed by 7 bases and 6 bases, with 21 bases remaining between them. Based on the CDR3 plus reference TRBV19 and TRBJ1-2, the full variable domain is DGGITQSPKYLFRKEGQNVTLSCEQNLNHDAMYWYRQDPGQGLRLIYYSQIVNDFQKGDIAEGYSVSREKKESFPLTVTSAQKNPTAFYLCASNRVMGTGDGYTFGSGTRLTVV.

Details on this clone: One junction end does not reproduce the germline sequence, and a read error may be involved. The chain recombines TRBV7-7 with TRBJ2-2, with D possibly being TRBD1 (5 bases). The CDR3 consists of 14 residues. Germline V gene data show CDR1 as SSHAT and CDR2 as FNYEAQ (reference sequence). DNA for the CDR3: TGTGCTAGCAGCTTAAGCAGGGAAGGCGGGGAGCTGTTTTTT. It yields the protein CASSLSREGGELFF.